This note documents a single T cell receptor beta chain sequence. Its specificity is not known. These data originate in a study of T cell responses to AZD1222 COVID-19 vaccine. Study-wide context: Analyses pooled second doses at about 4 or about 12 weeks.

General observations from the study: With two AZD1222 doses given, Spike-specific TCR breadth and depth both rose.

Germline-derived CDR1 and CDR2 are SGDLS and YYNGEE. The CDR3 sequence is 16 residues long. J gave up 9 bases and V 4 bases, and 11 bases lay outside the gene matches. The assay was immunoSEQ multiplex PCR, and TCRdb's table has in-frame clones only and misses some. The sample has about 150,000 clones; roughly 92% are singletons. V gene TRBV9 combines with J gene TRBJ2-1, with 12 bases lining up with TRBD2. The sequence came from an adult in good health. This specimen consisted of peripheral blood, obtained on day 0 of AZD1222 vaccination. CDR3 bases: TGTGCCAGCAGCCCGCTTCTAGCGGGGGGGCACCGTGAGCAGTTCTTC. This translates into CASSPLLAGGHREQFF.